Shown below are 8 T cell receptor beta chains from a single sample sequenced in a study of regulatory T cells in long-lasting Graves disease. As for time point: newly diagnosed GD, antithyroid drugs for less than 3 months. PBMCs provided the RNA from which the TCR library was made. Assembly of TCR beta libraries relied on iRepertoire HTBI primers together with Arm-PCR of CDR3 regions. MiXCR, run by TCRdb on the multiplex PCR reads, gives a single entry per CDR3 protein. The sample lists 440,000 or so distinct CDR3 sequences, around 17% occurring once. The sample also formed part of further work on T cells in Graves' hyperthyroidism and ophthalmopathy.

The material was peripheral blood mononuclear cells (PBMCs), obtained at new diagnosis, from a patient treated with antithyroid drugs. These receptors came from a woman under 40 with Graves disease.

A few counts support this clonotype. The chain links TRBV19 to TRBJ1-5; D possibly corresponds to TRBD1 (5 bases). Germline V gene sequence: CDR1 LNHDA, CDR2 SQIVND (reference sequence). V shed 6 bases and J shed 9 bases, with 21 bases lying between them. The CDR3 covers 15 residues. CDR3 coding DNA: TGTGCCAGTAGACCAGGGTACCCTATCATTGGGCCCCAGCATTTT. It encodes CASRPGYPIIGPQHF.

The rearrangement links TRBV24-1 to TRBJ1-2, with 7 bases that match TRBD1. The CDR3 spans 14 residues. Germline V gene lookup returns CDR1 KGHDR and CDR2 SFDVKD. V shed 2 bases, J shed 5 bases, and the junction held 4 bases outside the gene matches. For the CDR3, the DNA is TGTGCCACCAGTGATTCGGACAGGAATTATGGCTACACCTTC. This encodes CATSDSDRNYGYTF.

This chain joins TRBV7-9 and TRBJ2-1, with 14 bases identical to TRBD2. Germline trimming cut 5 bases from V and 2 bases from J; bases unmatched to any gene: 8. Germline CDR1 reads SEHNR; CDR2 reads FQNEAQ (reference sequence). The CDR3 sequence is 18 residues long. CDR3 protein: CASSMGLAGVKAYNEQFF. CDR3 DNA sequence: TGTGCCAGCAGCATGGGACTAGCGGGAGTTAAAGCCTACAATGAGCAGTTCTTC.

The chain couples TRBV11-2 to TRBJ2-1, with TRBD2 matching 14 bases. The CDR3 covers 16 residues. Germline lookup yields CDR1 SGHAT and CDR2 FQNNGV. V lost 2 bases and J lost 8; bases outside the gene matches: 5. In DNA form, the CDR3 reads TGTGCCAGCAGCTTATCCGGGACTAGCGGGAGCGATGAGCAGTTCTTC. Protein sequence: CASSLSGTSGSDEQFF.

The J gene is TRBJ2-1, the V gene TRBV19; tentatively, D is TRBD1 or TRBD2 (5 bases each). The CDR3 is 16 residues long. Germline V lookup: CDR1 LNHDA, CDR2 SQIVND (reference sequence). Trimming took off 4 bases at V and 1 base at J, with 14 bases between the two ends. CDR3: CASSSPRDGSYNEQFF. The DNA for the CDR3 is TGTGCCAGTAGTAGTCCCCGGGACGGATCCTACAATGAGCAGTTCTTC.

The chain links TRBV27 to TRBJ1-2; D unclear. V lost 2 bases to trimming and J lost 5 bases, with 21 bases between them. The germline CDR1 and CDR2 sequences are MNHEY and SMNVEV (reference sequence). The CDR3 has 17 residues. The CDR3 reads CASSLTPLGSWRYGYTF. CDR3 in DNA: TGTGCCAGCAGTTTAACCCCGTTGGGTTCTTGGAGATATGGCTACACCTTC.

The chain links TRBV14 to TRBJ2-2; D remains unclear. Germline V gives CDR1 SGHDN, CDR2 FVKESK. V lost 2 bases, J lost 5 bases, and 9 bases lay in between. This CDR3 is 14 amino acids long. The CDR3 protein is CASSQSSRTGELFF. CDR3 coding DNA: TGTGCCAGCAGCCAATCGTCCCGGACCGGGGAGCTGTTTTTT.

This clonotype has just one count. V and J are TRBV20-1 and TRBJ2-1; TRBD1 matches at 8 bases. V lost 5 bases and J lost 0; bases outside the gene matches: 6. The CDR3 loop spans 15 amino acids. Germline CDR1 reads DFQATT; CDR2 reads SNEGSKA (reference sequence). In DNA, the CDR3 is TGCAGTGCTCTACGGGACAGGAGCTCCTACAATGAGCAGTTCTTC. It specifies CSALRDRSSYNEQFF.